This T cell receptor beta chain was identified during a study of blood T cell repertoires in COVID-19. In germline, CDR1 is SGHVS, CDR2 FNYEAQ. There are 16 residues in the CDR3. Between the trimmed V and J ends, which lost 0 bases and 5 bases, there was a span of 13 bases. Enrollees, about 18 to 89 years old, lived in some 24 US areas. The protocol was immunoSEQ multiplex PCR, while the TCRdb copy is restricted to in-frame clones and leaves out a portion. The sample consists of about 390,000 clones, just under 90% of them appearing once. The V and J genes are TRBV7-6 and TRBJ2-2; perhaps TRBD1 as D (8 bases). Sequences were obtained from PBMCs or T cells enriched from blood (not recorded which). The TCR comes from a woman between 50 and 59 years old who had recovered from COVID-19. The CDR3 region has the DNA TGTGCCAGCAGCTTAGCTAACAGGGGGGGAACCGGGGAGCTGTTTTTT. Translation gives CASSLANRGGTGELFF. Looking up the rest from reference TRBV7-6 and TRBJ2-2 gives the full variable domain: GAGVSQSPRYKVTKRGQDVALRCDPISGHVSLYWYRQALGQGPEFLTYFNYEAQQDKSGLPNDRFSAERPEGSISTLTIQRTEQRDSAMYRCASSLANRGGTGELFFGEGSRLTVL.